These 29 T cell receptor beta chains share one sample of origin, sequenced in a study of CD8 T cells in Susac syndrome. The RNA input was about 0.5 to 1 ug, and it was reverse transcribed with random hexamers. Via MiXCR, TCRdb re-called the immunoSEQ multiplex PCR reads, giving one row per CDR3 protein. Of about 52,000 distinct CDR3 sequences listed, about 92% are singletons. Material for sequencing was CD8+ T cells from PBMCs. Every receptor here comes from a human donor with multiple sclerosis.

This clonotype was counted once. The chain links TRBV12-3 or TRBV12-4 to TRBJ1-1; the D is unclear. V shed 8 bases and J shed 0 bases, with 10 bases lying between them. The CDR3 extends over 13 amino acids. The CDR3 loop is CASFVNMNTEAFF. CDR3 bases: TGTGCCAGCTTCGTAAACATGAACACTGAAGCTTTCTTT.

The chain carries TRBV19 and TRBJ2-5; 9 nucleotides align to TRBD2. This CDR3 has 15 residues. V gave up 4 bases and J gave up 2 bases; unmatched junction bases: 5. Germline CDR1 reads LNHDA; CDR2 reads SQIVND (reference sequence). The CDR3 protein is CASSTLAGQQETQYF. As DNA, the CDR3 is TGTGCCAGTAGTACCCTAGCGGGGCAGCAAGAGACCCAGTACTTC.

The J gene is TRBJ1-2, the V gene TRBV29-1; D uncertain. CDR1 SQVTM and CDR2 ANQGSEA come from the germline V gene. This CDR3 has 10 amino acids. The V and J ends lost 6 bases and 10 bases respectively, with 12 bases between them. CDR3 nucleotide sequence: TGCAGCGTCAACATAGGGAACTACACCTTC. Translation gives CSVNIGNYTF.

The chain carries TRBV27 and TRBJ2-7, with D possibly matching TRBD1 (6 bases). Germline values: CDR1 MNHEY, CDR2 SMNVEV (reference sequence). The CDR3 length is 14 residues. The ends were cut back, 5 bases at V and 4 bases at J, with 15 bases in the middle. This CDR3 is CASSPTVGGYEQYF. The CDR3 nucleotides are TGTGCCAGCAGTCCCACAGTAGGGGGTTACGAGCAGTACTTC.

The V and J genes are TRBV28 and TRBJ1-4; TRBD1 is a possible D gene (6 bases). Trimming stripped 6 bases from V and 7 bases from J, with 15 bases between. CDR1 is MDHEN, CDR2 SYDVKM, per germline. This CDR3 has 14 residues. The CDR3: CASSPEGVSEKLFF. CDR3 sequence (DNA): TGTGCCAGCAGCCCGGAGGGGGTCTCTGAAAAACTGTTTTTT. The entire variable domain, with the rest obtained from reference TRBV28 and TRBJ1-4, is as follows: DVKVTQSSRYLVKRTGEKVFLECVQDMDHENMFWYRQDPGLGLRLIYFSYDVKMKEKGDIPEGYSVSREKKERFSLILESASTNQTSMYLCASSPEGVSEKLFFGSGTQLSVL.

The rearrangement joins TRBV6-2 or TRBV6-3 to TRBJ2-1; D not resolved. CDR1 and CDR2 from the germline V gene are MNHEY and SVGEGT. V lost 5 bases and J lost 2, with 13 bases in between. CDR3 length: 15 residues. Written as DNA, the CDR3 is TGTGCCAGCAGTCCCCTGAGCGCGGCCTACAATGAGCAGTTCTTC. This translates into CASSPLSAAYNEQFF.

The J gene is TRBJ1-1, the V gene TRBV6-5; D is perhaps TRBD1 (6 bases). The CDR3 is 15 amino acids. CDR1 is MNHEY and CDR2 is SVGAGI in the germline V gene. V lost 7 bases to trimming and J lost 6 bases, with 21 bases between them. DNA for the CDR3: TGTGCCAGCACCAACGGGGGCAGGGAGGGCGCTGAAGCTTTCTTT. It translates to CASTNGGREGAEAFF.

The chain combines TRBV12-3 or TRBV12-4 with TRBJ1-1, with a weak D call TRBD1 (5 bases). CDR3 size: 14 residues. V gave up 4 bases and J gave up 5 bases, with 14 bases separating them. CDR3 residues: CASSSRDVRTEAFF. The DNA of the CDR3 is TGTGCCAGCAGTTCCAGGGATGTTAGAACTGAAGCTTTCTTT.

The V and J genes are TRBV7-9 and TRBJ1-2, with 8 nucleotides matching TRBD1. Trimming took 3 bases from V and 7 from J; bases not matched to a gene: 4. Germline CDR1 SEHNR, CDR2 FQNEAQ (reference sequence). CDR3 length: 13 residues. The CDR3 spells CASSFQGASGYTF. CDR3 coding DNA: TGTGCCAGCAGCTTCCAGGGGGCGAGTGGCTACACCTTC. The full variable domain, completed using reference TRBV7-9 and TRBJ1-2, is DTGVSQNPRHKITKRGQNVTFRCDPISEHNRLYWYRQTLGQGPEFLTYFQNEAQLEKSRLLSDRFSAERPKGSFSTLEIQRTEQGDSAMYLCASSFQGASGYTFGSGTRLTVV.

The rearrangement joins TRBV4-1 to TRBJ2-7, with unresolved D. CDR3 length equals 13 residues. V lost 1 base, J lost 4 bases, and 8 bases lay in between. Germline V gene data show CDR1 as MGHRA and CDR2 as YSYEKL. The CDR3 is CASSQVNDYEQYF. In DNA, the CDR3 is TGCGCCAGCAGCCAAGTGAACGATTACGAGCAGTACTTC.

The rearrangement links TRBV7-9 to TRBJ2-5; perhaps TRBD2 as D (6 bases). Germline values: CDR1 SEHNR, CDR2 FQNEAQ (reference sequence). This CDR3 is 14 amino acids long. Trimming cost V 5 bases and J 5 bases, with 15 bases left between them. CDR3 loop: CASSLQGGVETQYF. The CDR3 DNA reads TGTGCCAGCAGCCTTCAGGGCGGGGTTGAGACCCAGTACTTC.

The chain is built from TRBV12-3 or TRBV12-4 and TRBJ2-7; TRBD2 matches at 9 bases. V lost 3 bases, J lost 6 bases, and 3 bases stayed unmatched. This CDR3 has 13 amino acids. The CDR3 protein is CASSLGLATEQYF. CDR3 in DNA: TGTGCCAGCAGTTTGGGACTAGCAACCGAGCAGTACTTC.

The V call is TRBV12-5, the J call TRBJ2-7, with D possibly matching TRBD1 (6 bases). Germline values: CDR1 LGHNT, CDR2 FRNRAP. V dropped 0 bases and J dropped 3 bases, with 15 bases sitting between them. The CDR3 totals 16 residues. CDR3 in amino acids: CASGLVGPGDIYEQYF. Written as DNA, the CDR3 is TGTGCTAGTGGTTTGGTCGGTCCAGGGGACATCTACGAGCAGTACTTC.

V usage is TRBV11-2 and J usage is TRBJ2-5; 8 nucleotides line up with TRBD2. The V segment lost 0 bases and the J segment 13 bases; nucleotides outside the gene matches: 19. CDR3 length: 17 amino acids. The germline V gene has CDR1 SGHAT and CDR2 FQNNGV. The CDR3 is CASSLEWERGTLEWGYF. The DNA for the CDR3 is TGTGCCAGCAGCTTAGAGTGGGAGCGGGGGACCCTCGAGTGGGGGTACTTC.

V gene TRBV6-6 combines with J gene TRBJ1-2; no reliable D call. The length of the CDR3 is 12 residues. Germline CDR1 and CDR2: MNHNY and SVGAGI (reference sequence). V was clipped by 4 bases and J by 2 bases, with 5 bases between them. The CDR3 loop is CASSSQNYGYTF. DNA for the CDR3: TGTGCCAGCAGTTCCCAAAACTATGGCTACACCTTC.

This chain connects TRBV5-1 to TRBJ2-7; weak D call: TRBD1 (6 bases). Germline V gives CDR1 SGHRS, CDR2 YFSETQ. The CDR3 covers 14 residues. The V end lost 4 bases, the J end lost 3 bases, and 14 bases lay between the germline ends. The CDR3 DNA follows: TGCGCCAGCAGCCCGGGACAAGTTGGCTACGAGCAGTACTTC. It codes for CASSPGQVGYEQYF. Together with reference TRBV5-1 and TRBJ2-7, the CDR3 gives the full variable domain: KAGVTQTPRYLIKTRGQQVTLSCSPISGHRSVSWYQQTPGQGLQFLFEYFSETQRNKGNFPGRFSGRQFSNSRSEMNVSTLELGDSALYLCASSPGQVGYEQYFGPGTRLTVT.

The rearrangement joins TRBV29-1 to TRBJ1-1; D might be TRBD1 (5 bases). This CDR3 comprises 12 residues. Germline loops: CDR1 SQVTM, CDR2 ANQGSEA. Trimming removed 3 bases from V and 5 bases from J, with 10 bases in between. The CDR3 DNA sequence: TGCAGCGTTGACCCCAGGGCAACTGAAGCTTTCTTT. It translates to CSVDPRATEAFF.

This rearrangement joins TRBV19 to TRBJ2-2; 12 bases are a match to TRBD2. The CDR3 sequence is 17 residues long. With V trimmed by 5 bases and J by 4 bases, 8 bases remained unmatched. Germline V gives CDR1 LNHDA, CDR2 SQIVND (reference sequence). The CDR3 region is CASSPRLAGDGTGELFF. The CDR3 DNA follows: TGTGCCAGTAGTCCGCGACTAGCGGGGGACGGCACCGGGGAGCTGTTTTTT.

The chain has TRBV2 and TRBJ1-2, with TRBD1 matching 9 bases. Germline loops: CDR1 SNHLY, CDR2 FYNNEI. J gave up 8 bases and V 5 bases, and 9 bases lay outside the gene matches. The CDR3 runs 14 residues. The CDR3 DNA is TGTGCCAGCAGTTCCGGGACAGGGCCCAGGGGCTACACCTTC. Protein product: CASSSGTGPRGYTF.

The chain is built from TRBV3-1 and TRBJ1-2; no firm D call. Deletions cut 0 bases from V and 3 bases from J, with 14 bases between. This CDR3 comprises 16 residues. Germline CDR1 reads LGHDT; CDR2 reads YNNKEL (reference sequence). In DNA, the CDR3 is TGTGCCAGCAGCCAAGATCACGCCCATTTCGACTATGGCTACACCTTC. This encodes CASSQDHAHFDYGYTF.

The chain joins TRBV29-1 to TRBJ1-2; D perhaps matches TRBD1 (5 bases). In germline, CDR1 is SQVTM, CDR2 ANQGSEA. This CDR3 contains 13 residues. Written as DNA, the CDR3 is TGCGCTTCTGAGGGGCAGACTACCTATGGCTACACCTTC. Translation: CASEGQTTYGYTF.

This chain connects TRBV4-1 to TRBJ2-2, with D possibly called TRBD1 or TRBD2 (6 bases each). CDR1 and CDR2 (germline): MGHRA, YSYEKL. There are 15 residues in the CDR3. Trimming took 3 bases from V and 5 from J, leaving 13 bases between them. CDR3 region: CASSHGGGRTGELFF. The CDR3, as DNA: TGCGCCAGCAGCCATGGAGGGGGTAGGACCGGGGAGCTGTTTTTT.

The CDR3 loop reads CASSSKDVSSYNEQFF. The CDR3 coding sequence is TGTGCCAGCAGCTCCAAGGATGTTTCCTCCTACAATGAGCAGTTCTTC. The genes are TRBV7-9 and TRBJ2-1, with D uncertain. Germline CDR1 is SEHNR and CDR2 is FQNEAQ (reference sequence). Trimming took off 4 bases at V and 0 bases at J, with 13 bases between the two ends. This CDR3 has 16 amino acids.

V and J are TRBV12-5 and TRBJ2-7; D might be TRBD1 (6 bases). The CDR3 is made up of 15 amino acids. Germline V lookup: CDR1 LGHNT, CDR2 FRNRAP. V gave up 6 bases and J gave up 4 bases, with 19 bases separating them. DNA of the CDR3: TGTGCTAGTGGGCTATTCGGGACAAAACAATACGAGCAGTACTTC. It is translated as CASGLFGTKQYEQYF.

V and J are TRBV13 and TRBJ2-2, with TRBD2 matching 8 bases. The germline gives CDR1 PRHDT, CDR2 FYEKMQ (reference sequence). Trimming took 1 base from V and 1 from J; bases not matched to a gene: 2. The CDR3 contains 16 residues. CDR3 DNA sequence: TGTGCCAGCAGCTTAGAACTAGCGGAGAACACCGGGGAGCTGTTTTTT. It yields the protein CASSLELAENTGELFF.

The gene calls are TRBV7-2 and TRBJ2-4; 9 positions agree with TRBD2. The trim removed 1 base at V and 8 bases at J, leaving 6 bases unmatched. Germline CDR1 is SGHTA and CDR2 is FQGNSA. The CDR3 consists of 15 residues. The CDR3 sequence is CASSLVAGGPDIQYF. The CDR3 DNA is TGTGCCAGCAGCTTAGTGGCGGGGGGGCCGGACATTCAGTACTTC.

V usage is TRBV2 and J usage is TRBJ1-1, with D possibly being TRBD1 (6 bases). The germline V gene encodes CDR1 SNHLY and CDR2 FYNNEI. Trimming cost V 8 bases and J 8 bases, with 12 bases left between them. CDR3 length equals 11 residues. This chain's CDR3 is CASGGYREAFF. The CDR3 DNA follows: TGTGCCAGCGGGGGCTACCGGGAAGCTTTCTTT.

The chain uses TRBV28 and TRBJ1-1; 7 bases map to TRBD1. V lost 5 bases, J lost 0 bases, and 12 bases stayed unmatched. Germline CDR1 MDHEN, CDR2 SYDVKM. CDR3 length: 17 amino acids. The CDR3 is CASSAGTELQMNTEAFF. CDR3 sequence (DNA): TGTGCCAGCAGTGCCGGGACAGAACTACAGATGAACACTGAAGCTTTCTTT. Based on the CDR3 plus reference TRBV28 and TRBJ1-1, the full variable domain is DVKVTQSSRYLVKRTGEKVFLECVQDMDHENMFWYRQDPGLGLRLIYFSYDVKMKEKGDIPEGYSVSREKKERFSLILESASTNQTSMYLCASSAGTELQMNTEAFFGQGTRLTVV.

For the CDR3, the DNA is TGTGCCAGCAGCTTAGGTCAGGGGGAACAGCCCCAGCATTTT. Protein sequence: CASSLGQGEQPQHF. The chain recombines TRBV7-9 with TRBJ1-5, with 7 nucleotides matching TRBD1. The V segment lost 1 base and the J segment 7 bases; nucleotides outside the gene matches: 4. The CDR3 is made up of 14 amino acids. CDR1 and CDR2 (germline): SEHNR, FQNEAQ (reference sequence).